The rows below give T cell receptor beta chains drawn from one sample of a study of blood T cells in healthy people across ages. In TCRdb, the 5' RACE reads were re-called with MiXCR into one record per CDR3 protein. In the table there are around 520,000 distinct CDR3 sequences, about 27% of which are singletons. In addition, the sample was reused for a study of T cells of mothers and their children.

Sequencing was performed on blood. These receptors all come from a boy younger than 10 in good health. CDR3s include the opening cysteine and the closing phenylalanine or tryptophan. D genes are given only for firm matches. Size is stated for part of the rows, as once, few or many counts, or as a class when the clone is expanded.

size,V,J,D,CDR3,DNA
.,TRBV19,TRBJ1-5,TRBD1,CASMRGQGSNQPQHF,TGTGCCAGTATGAGGGGGCAGGGGAGCAATCAGCCCCAGCATTTT
few,TRBV20-1,TRBJ2-7,.,CSARFSGLPPYEQYF,TGCAGTGCTAGATTCAGCGGCCTGCCACCCTACGAGCAGTACTTC
few,TRBV29-1,TRBJ2-7,TRBD1,CSAGDRGYEQYF,TGCAGCGCCGGGGACAGGGGGTACGAGCAGTACTTC
few,TRBV29-1,TRBJ2-5,TRBD2,CSVVVRGEGETQYF,TGCAGCGTTGTTGTGCGGGGGGAGGGAGAGACCCAGTACTTC
.,TRBV12-3/TRBV12-4,TRBJ2-4,.,CASSLEARSPDIQYF,TGTGCCAGCAGTCTAGAGGCTCGGAGTCCGGACATTCAGTACTTC
.,TRBV7-2,TRBJ1-6,.,CASSLQPMSYNSPLHF,TGTGCCAGCAGCTTACAACCTATGTCCTATAATTCACCCCTCCACTTT
.,TRBV19,TRBJ2-6,.,CASSIRAGALSGANVLTF,TGTGCCAGTAGTATACGGGCAGGGGCGCTCTCTGGGGCCAACGTCCTGACTTTC
many,TRBV15,TRBJ2-5,.,CATSRNGASGETQYF,TGTGCCACCAGCAGAAACGGGGCCTCGGGAGAGACCCAGTACTTC
few,TRBV7-2,TRBJ1-1,.,CASSLVGLGPTEAFF,TGTGCCAGCAGCTTAGTAGGTTTGGGCCCCACTGAAGCTTTCTTT
few,TRBV5-1,TRBJ1-3,TRBD1,CASSPGTGGGNTIYF,TGCGCCAGCAGCCCAGGGACAGGAGGTGGAAACACCATATATTTT
once,TRBV7-2,TRBJ2-2,.,CASSRNWYGELFF,TGTGCCAGCAGCAGGAATTGGTACGGGGAGCTGTTTTTT
few,TRBV20-1,TRBJ2-7,TRBD1,CSARERDRVTYEQYF,TGCAGTGCTCGCGAGCGGGACAGGGTTACCTACGAGCAGTACTTC
.,TRBV5-1,TRBJ2-7,.,CASTSQGNEQYF,TGCGCCAGTACAAGCCAGGGAAACGAGCAGTACTTC
few,TRBV2,TRBJ2-5,TRBD2,CASGSTSGSWETQYF,TGTGCCAGCGGAAGCACTAGCGGGAGTTGGGAGACCCAGTACTTC
few,TRBV7-2,TRBJ2-2,.,CASSPTRELFF,TGTGCCAGCAGCCCCACGAGAGAACTGTTTTTT
.,TRBV7-9,TRBJ1-1,.,CASGVGAFF,TGTGCCAGCGGGGTTGGGGCTTTCTTT
.,TRBV25-1,TRBJ1-3,.,CASSEGSSGNTIYF,TGTGCCAGCAGTGAGGGTAGCTCTGGAAACACCATATATTTT
.,TRBV7-3,TRBJ2-7,.,CASSLTIEYEQYF,TGTGCCAGCAGCTTAACGATAGAGTACGAGCAGTACTTC
few,TRBV30,TRBJ2-1,.,CAWSPTSHVGEQFF,TGTGCCTGGAGTCCCACTTCCCATGTTGGTGAGCAGTTCTTC
few,TRBV7-6,TRBJ2-5,TRBD2,CASSRPPGLAGGGSETQYF,TGTGCCAGCAGCCGTCCTCCGGGACTAGCGGGGGGCGGGTCAGAGACCCAGTACTTC
.,TRBV28,TRBJ2-5,TRBD2,CASSRPGGSETQYF,TGTGCCAGCAGTAGACCGGGGGGGAGCGAGACCCAGTACTTC
.,TRBV7-7,TRBJ2-5,TRBD2,CASSASGGSVETQYF,TGTGCTAGTTCTGCTAGCGGGGGGTCGGTCGAGACCCAGTACTTC
.,TRBV9,TRBJ1-1,TRBD1,CASSGPQGGTEAFF,TGTGCCAGCAGCGGACCGCAGGGGGGCACTGAAGCTTTCTTT
few,TRBV5-1,TRBJ1-4,.,CASSASPLRGTVREKLFF,TGCGCCAGCAGCGCTTCCCCGCTGAGGGGGACGGTACGTGAAAAACTGTTTTTT
.,TRBV4-1,TRBJ2-7,.,CASSPGGSDYEQYF,TGCGCCAGCAGCCCAGGGGGGTCCGACTACGAGCAGTACTTC
few,TRBV27,TRBJ2-7,.,CASSLASASYEQYF,TGTGCCAGCAGTTTAGCTAGCGCCTCCTACGAGCAGTACTTC
few,TRBV5-1,TRBJ2-7,TRBD1,CASNSDRGRGEQYF,TGCGCCAGCAACTCCGACAGGGGGAGAGGCGAGCAGTACTTC
.,TRBV5-5,TRBJ2-5,TRBD2,CASSPGLAGKQETQYF,TGTGCCAGCAGCCCCGGACTAGCGGGTAAACAAGAGACCCAGTACTTC
.,TRBV7-8,TRBJ2-3,.,CASSVPRDTQYF,TGTGCCAGCAGCGTCCCCCGGGATACGCAGTATTTT
.,TRBV11-2,TRBJ2-5,TRBD2,CASSSSRLAGDQETQYF,TGTGCCAGCAGCTCGAGTCGGCTAGCGGGGGACCAAGAGACCCAGTACTTC
few,TRBV11-2,TRBJ2-7,.,CASSLGHHEQYF,TGTGCCAGCAGCTTAGGCCACCACGAGCAGTACTTC
few,TRBV20-1,TRBJ2-1,.,CSAGAGPQFF,TGCAGTGCGGGGGCGGGACCGCAGTTCTTC
.,TRBV29-1,TRBJ1-1,.,CSVLDNTEAFF,TGCAGCGTCCTTGATAACACTGAAGCTTTCTTT
few,TRBV6-2/TRBV6-3,TRBJ2-5,.,CASSLRLGRTQETQYF,TGTGCCAGCAGTCTCCGACTGGGGAGGACCCAAGAGACCCAGTACTTC
.,TRBV15,TRBJ1-5,.,CATSSPIYQPQHF,TGTGCCACCAGCAGCCCTATTTATCAGCCCCAGCATTTT
many,TRBV4-3,TRBJ2-5,.,CASSQRSGQETQYF,TGCGCCAGCAGCCAACGCAGCGGCCAAGAGACCCAGTACTTC
.,TRBV20-1,TRBJ2-1,.,CSARDQASAYNEQFF,TGCAGTGCTAGAGATCAGGCTAGCGCCTACAATGAGCAGTTCTTC
.,TRBV5-1,TRBJ2-5,.,CASSLAPGQETQYF,TGCGCCAGCAGCTTGGCCCCGGGGCAAGAGACCCAGTACTTC
.,TRBV5-1,TRBJ2-7,TRBD2,CASSLRAGDYEQYF,TGCGCCAGCAGCTTGCGAGCGGGAGACTACGAGCAGTACTTC
few,TRBV6-5,TRBJ2-1,TRBD2,CASSYVAGLAPYNEQFF,TGTGCCAGCAGTTACGTTGCGGGACTAGCGCCCTACAATGAGCAGTTCTTC
few,TRBV20-1,TRBJ2-2,TRBD2,CSAPPAGVDTGELFF,TGCAGTGCCCCTCCAGCGGGGGTCGACACCGGGGAGCTGTTTTTT